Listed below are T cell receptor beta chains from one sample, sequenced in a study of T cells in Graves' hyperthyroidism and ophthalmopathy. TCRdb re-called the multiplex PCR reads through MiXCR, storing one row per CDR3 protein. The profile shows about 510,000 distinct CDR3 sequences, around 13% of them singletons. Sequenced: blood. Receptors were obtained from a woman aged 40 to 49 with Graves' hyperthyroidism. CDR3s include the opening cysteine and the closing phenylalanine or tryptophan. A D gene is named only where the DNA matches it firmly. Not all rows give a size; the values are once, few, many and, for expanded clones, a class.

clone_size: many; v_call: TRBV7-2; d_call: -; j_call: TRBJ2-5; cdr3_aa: CASSLQARNGETQYF; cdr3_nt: TGTGCCAGCAGCTTACAAGCGAGAAATGGAGAGACCCAGTACTTC
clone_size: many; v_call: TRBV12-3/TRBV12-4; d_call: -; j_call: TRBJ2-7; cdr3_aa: CASSTPGTSYEQYF; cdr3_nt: TGTGCCAGCAGCACCCCTGGCACCTCCTACGAGCAGTACTTC
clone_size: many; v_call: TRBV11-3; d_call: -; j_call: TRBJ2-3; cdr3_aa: CASSRLSGTDTQYF; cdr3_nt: TGTGCCAGCAGCAGATTAAGTGGAACAGATACGCAGTATTTT
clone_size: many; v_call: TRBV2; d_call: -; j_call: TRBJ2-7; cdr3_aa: CASSEERGGSYEQYF; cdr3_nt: TGTGCCAGCAGTGAAGAAAGGGGGGGAAGCTACGAGCAGTACTTC
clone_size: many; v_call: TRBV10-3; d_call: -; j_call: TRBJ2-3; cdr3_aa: CAINVPGTDTQYF; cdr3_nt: TGTGCCATCAACGTACCCGGCACAGATACGCAGTATTTT
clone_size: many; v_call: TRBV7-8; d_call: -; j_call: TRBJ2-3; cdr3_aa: CASSKITTDTQYF; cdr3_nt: TGTGCCAGCAGCAAGATCACCACAGATACGCAGTATTTT
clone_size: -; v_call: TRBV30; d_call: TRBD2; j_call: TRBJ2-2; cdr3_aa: CAWSRREQGELFF; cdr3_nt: TGTGCCTGGAGTAGGCGGGAGCAAGGGGAGCTGTTTTTT
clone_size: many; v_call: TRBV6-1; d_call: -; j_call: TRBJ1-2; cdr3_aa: CASSEDRVGVGYTF; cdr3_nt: TGTGCCAGCAGTGAAGACAGGGTTGGTGTTGGCTACACCTTC
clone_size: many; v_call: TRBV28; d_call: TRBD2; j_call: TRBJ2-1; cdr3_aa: CASSPHNQALAENNEQFF; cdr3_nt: TGTGCCAGCAGTCCCCATAATCAAGCACTAGCGGAGAACAATGAGCAGTTCTTC
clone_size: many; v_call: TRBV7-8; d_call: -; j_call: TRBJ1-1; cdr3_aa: CASSSAQTEAFF; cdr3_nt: TGTGCCAGCAGCTCCGCTCAGACTGAAGCTTTCTTT
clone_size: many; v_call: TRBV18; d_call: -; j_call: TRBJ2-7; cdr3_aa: CASSPPRQGSSEQYF; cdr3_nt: TGTGCCAGCTCACCCCCACGGCAGGGGTCTAGCGAGCAGTACTTC
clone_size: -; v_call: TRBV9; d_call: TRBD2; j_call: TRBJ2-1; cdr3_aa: CASSVGIAGGNEQFF; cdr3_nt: TGTGCCAGCAGCGTAGGAATAGCGGGGGGCAATGAGCAGTTCTTC
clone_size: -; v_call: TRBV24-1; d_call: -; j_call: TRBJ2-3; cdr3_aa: CATSDRTETDTQYF; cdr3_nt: TGTGCCACCAGTGATCGGACCGAGACAGATACGCAGTATTTT
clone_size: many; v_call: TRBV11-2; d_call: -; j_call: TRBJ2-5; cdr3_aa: CASSLGVGVETQYF; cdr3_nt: TGTGCCAGCAGCTTAGGAGTGGGAGTAGAGACCCAGTACTTC
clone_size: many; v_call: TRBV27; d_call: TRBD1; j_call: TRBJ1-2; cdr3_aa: CASSIIGRGNYGYTF; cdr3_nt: TGTGCCAGCAGTATTATAGGCAGGGGGAACTATGGCTACACCTTC
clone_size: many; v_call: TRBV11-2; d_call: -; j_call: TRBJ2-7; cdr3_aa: CASSLGAGYEQYF; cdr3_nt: TGTGCCAGCAGCTTAGGAGCCGGCTACGAGCAGTACTTC
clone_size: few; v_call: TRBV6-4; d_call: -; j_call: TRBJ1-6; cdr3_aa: CASSHGNSPLHF; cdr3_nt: TGTGCCAGCAGTCACGGGAATTCACCCCTCCACTTT
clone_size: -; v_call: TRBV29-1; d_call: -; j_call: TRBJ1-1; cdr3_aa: CSVDREAFF; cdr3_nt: TGCAGCGTTGACAGGGAGGCTTTCTTT
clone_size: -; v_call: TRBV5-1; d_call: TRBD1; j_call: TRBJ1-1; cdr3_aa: CASSSKQGMNTEAFF; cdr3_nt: TGCGCCAGCAGCTCCAAACAGGGGATGAACACTGAAGCTTTCTTT
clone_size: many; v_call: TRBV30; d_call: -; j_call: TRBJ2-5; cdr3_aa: CAWGQYQETQYF; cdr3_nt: TGTGCCTGGGGACAGTACCAAGAGACCCAGTACTTC
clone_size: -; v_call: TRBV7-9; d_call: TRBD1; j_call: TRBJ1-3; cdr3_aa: CASTHDDRDSGNTIYF; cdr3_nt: TGTGCCAGCACCCACGACGACAGGGACTCTGGAAACACCATATATTTT
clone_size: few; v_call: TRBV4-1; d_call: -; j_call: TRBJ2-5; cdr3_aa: CASSQRTQETQYF; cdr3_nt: TGCGCCAGCAGCCAAAGGACTCAAGAGACCCAGTACTTC
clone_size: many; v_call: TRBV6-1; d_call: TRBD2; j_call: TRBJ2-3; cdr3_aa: CASSEFGGRALADTQYF; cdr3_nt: TGTGCCAGCAGTGAATTTGGCGGGAGGGCCCTCGCAGATACGCAGTATTTT
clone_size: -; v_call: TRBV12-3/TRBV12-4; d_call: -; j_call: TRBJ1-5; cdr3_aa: CASSSGQAQPQHF; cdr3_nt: TGTGCCAGCAGTTCAGGGCAGGCACAGCCCCAGCATTTT
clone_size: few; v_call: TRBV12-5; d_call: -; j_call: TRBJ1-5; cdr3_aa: CASGLVGNQPQHF; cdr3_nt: TGTGCTAGTGGTTTGGTCGGTAATCAGCCCCAGCATTTT
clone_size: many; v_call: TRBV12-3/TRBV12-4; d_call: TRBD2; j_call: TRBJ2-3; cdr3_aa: CASSLSGSADTQYF; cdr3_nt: TGTGCCAGCAGCCTGAGCGGGAGTGCAGATACGCAGTATTTT
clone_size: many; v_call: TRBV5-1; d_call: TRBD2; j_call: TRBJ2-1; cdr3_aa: CASSLAGGGSYNEQFF; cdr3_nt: TGCGCCAGCAGCTTGGCCGGGGGGGGCTCCTACAATGAGCAGTTCTTC
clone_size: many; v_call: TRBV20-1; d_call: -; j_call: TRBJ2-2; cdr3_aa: CSAREGRGTGELFF; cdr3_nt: TGCAGTGCTCGAGAGGGTAGAGGCACCGGGGAGCTGTTTTTT
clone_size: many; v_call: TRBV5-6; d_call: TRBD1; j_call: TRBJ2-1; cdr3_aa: CASSDGQGLYNEQFF; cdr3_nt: TGTGCCAGCAGCGACGGACAGGGGTTGTACAATGAGCAGTTCTTC
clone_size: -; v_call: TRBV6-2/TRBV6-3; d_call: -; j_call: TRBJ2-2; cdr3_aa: CASSSYSGSESGELFF; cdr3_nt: TGTGCCAGCAGTTCATACAGCGGGTCGGAGTCCGGGGAGCTGTTTTTT
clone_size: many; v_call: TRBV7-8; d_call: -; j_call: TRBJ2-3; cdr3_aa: CASNFEGGTDTQYF; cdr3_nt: TGTGCCAGCAACTTCGAGGGAGGAACAGATACGCAGTATTTT
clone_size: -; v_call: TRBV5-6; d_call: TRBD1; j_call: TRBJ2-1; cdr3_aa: CASSLGGTGQGKQFF; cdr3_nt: TGTGCCAGCAGCTTGGGTGGGACAGGCCAGGGGAAGCAGTTCTTC
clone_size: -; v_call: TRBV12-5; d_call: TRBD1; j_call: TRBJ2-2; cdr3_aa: CASDRTGGNTGELFF; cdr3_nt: TGTGCTAGTGATCGGACAGGGGGCAACACCGGGGAGCTGTTTTTT
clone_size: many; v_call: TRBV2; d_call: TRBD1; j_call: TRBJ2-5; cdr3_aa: CASSEAGTGAETQYF; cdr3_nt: TGTGCCAGCAGTGAAGCCGGGACAGGGGCCGAGACCCAGTACTTC
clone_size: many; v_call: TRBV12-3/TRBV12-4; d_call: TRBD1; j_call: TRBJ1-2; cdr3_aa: CASTLAGGGYTF; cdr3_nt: TGTGCCAGCACTCTGGCAGGGGGAGGCTACACCTTC
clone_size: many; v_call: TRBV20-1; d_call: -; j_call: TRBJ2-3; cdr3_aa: CSATGDPTDTQYF; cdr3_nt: TGCAGTGCTACCGGGGACCCCACAGATACGCAGTATTTT
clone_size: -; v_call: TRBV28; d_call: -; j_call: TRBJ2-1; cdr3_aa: CASSLRGAGTPWGQFF; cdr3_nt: TGTGCCAGCAGTTTAAGAGGCGCCGGGACACCCTGGGGGCAGTTCTTC
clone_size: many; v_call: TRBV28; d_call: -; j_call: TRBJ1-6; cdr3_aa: CASSLAPGNGSPLHF; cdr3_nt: TGTGCCAGCAGTTTAGCCCCAGGGAATGGTTCACCCCTCCACTTT
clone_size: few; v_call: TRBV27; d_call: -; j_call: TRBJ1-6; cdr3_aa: CASSLSSANSPLHF; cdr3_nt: TGTGCCAGCAGTTTATCTTCGGCAAATTCACCCCTCCACTTT
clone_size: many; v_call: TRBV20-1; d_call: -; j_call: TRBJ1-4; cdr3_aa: CSARDAGREKLFF; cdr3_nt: TGCAGTGCTAGAGATGCAGGGAGGGAAAAACTGTTTTTT
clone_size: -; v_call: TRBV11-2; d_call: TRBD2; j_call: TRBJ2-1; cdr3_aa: CASSRGTSGSNNEQFF; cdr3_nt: TGTGCCAGCAGCCGTGGGACTAGCGGGAGCAACAATGAGCAGTTCTTC
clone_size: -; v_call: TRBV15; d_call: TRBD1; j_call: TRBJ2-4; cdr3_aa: CATSRNNRGGAKNIQYF; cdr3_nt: TGTGCCACCAGCAGAAATAACAGGGGCGGAGCCAAAAACATTCAGTACTTC